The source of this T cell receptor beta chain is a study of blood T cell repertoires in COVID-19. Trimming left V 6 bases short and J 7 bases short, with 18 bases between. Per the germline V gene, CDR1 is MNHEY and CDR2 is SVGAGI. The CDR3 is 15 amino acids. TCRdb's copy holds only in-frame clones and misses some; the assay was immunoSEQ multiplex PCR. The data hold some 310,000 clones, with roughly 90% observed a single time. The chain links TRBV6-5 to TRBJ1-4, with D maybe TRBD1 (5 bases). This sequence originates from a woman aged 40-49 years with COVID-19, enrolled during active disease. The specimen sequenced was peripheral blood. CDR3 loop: CASRDTQGFAEKLFF. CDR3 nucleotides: TGTGCCAGCAGGGACACTCAGGGTTTCGCTGAAAAACTGTTTTTT.